These 15 T cell receptor beta chains originate from one sample sequenced in a study of early T cells in non-severe SARS-CoV-2 infection. A single record per CDR3 protein comes from TCRdb applying MiXCR to the 5' RACE reads. Of about 29,000 distinct CDR3 sequences in the sample, around 4.6% were seen once. The specimen sequenced was whole blood. The receptors were gathered from an adult who was a healthcare worker with PCR-confirmed SARS-CoV-2 infection or an uninfected control (not recorded which).

In this sample, this clonotype turned up many times. This chain connects TRBV20-1 to TRBJ2-1; maybe TRBD2 (7 bases). Trimming removed 0 bases from V and 3 bases from J, with 18 bases in between. CDR3 length: 17 residues. CDR1 is DFQATT and CDR2 is SNEGSKA in the germline V gene (reference sequence). The CDR3 protein is CSARDPRRGTNYNEQFF. CDR3 nucleotide sequence: TGCAGTGCTAGAGACCCCAGGAGGGGGACTAACTACAATGAGCAGTTCTTC.

This clonotype was counted at least ten times. The rearrangement uses TRBV7-6 and TRBJ2-1; tentatively, D is TRBD1 or TRBD2 (5 bases each). The CDR3 sequence is 14 residues long. Germline CDR1 and CDR2: SGHVS and FNYEAQ. V lost 4 bases to trimming and J lost 0 bases, with 7 bases between them. The chain's CDR3 is CASSWGTSYNEQFF. CDR3 bases: TGTGCCAGCAGCTGGGGGACCTCCTACAATGAGCAGTTCTTC.

This clonotype was found a few times. The V call is TRBV7-8, the J call TRBJ2-1; 7 positions agree with TRBD1. After removal of 2 bases from V and 7 bases from J, the junction contained 5 bases not matched to a gene. Germline V gene lookup returns CDR1 SGHVS and CDR2 FQNEAQ. The CDR3 runs 14 residues. Written as DNA, the CDR3 is TGTGCCAGCAGCTTACTTGGACAGGCTAATGAGCAGTTCTTC. It encodes CASSLLGQANEQFF. Together with reference TRBV7-8 and TRBJ2-1, the CDR3 gives the full variable domain: GAGVSQSPRYKVAKRGQDVALRCDPISGHVSLFWYQQALGQGPEFLTYFQNEAQLDKSGLPSDRFFAERPEGSVSTLKIQRTQQEDSAVYLCASSLLGQANEQFFGPGTRLTVL.

There are many counts of this clonotype. This chain joins TRBV27 and TRBJ2-3, with 7 bases lining up with TRBD2. The CDR3 is 16 residues long. After removal of 0 bases from V and 2 bases from J, the junction contained 5 bases not matched to a gene. Per the germline V gene, CDR1 is MNHEY and CDR2 is SMNVEV (reference sequence). This CDR3 reads CASSLSPSGYTDTQYF. The CDR3 coding sequence is TGTGCCAGCAGTTTATCACCTAGCGGCTACACAGATACGCAGTATTTT.

This clonotype was found many times. The V gene is TRBV11-3, the J gene TRBJ2-2; tentative D call: TRBD2 (6 bases). Trimming took off 1 base at V and 5 bases at J, with 17 bases between the two ends. CDR1 is SGHNT and CDR2 is YENEEA in the germline V gene. This CDR3 has 17 residues. The CDR3 DNA follows: TGTGCCAGCAGCTTAGGAATACACGGGAGTAGAACCGGGGAGCTGTTTTTT. Translating gives CASSLGIHGSRTGELFF.

V and J are TRBV12-3 or TRBV12-4 and TRBJ1-4; 10 bases line up with TRBD1. V shed 5 bases and J 5 bases; nucleotides not matched to a gene: 5. The length of the CDR3 is 15 residues. CDR3 in amino acids: CASSETGGLNEKLFF. DNA of the CDR3: TGTGCCAGCAGTGAGACAGGGGGCCTGAATGAAAAACTGTTTTTT.

This clonotype was seen repeatedly, ten times or more. The chain carries TRBV7-3 and TRBJ2-1; D is undetermined. The CDR3 consists of 13 residues. CDR1 is SGHTA, CDR2 FQGTGA, per germline. The V end was cut by 4 bases, the J end by 10 bases, with 14 bases between. CDR3 region: CASSSSFKTEQFF. The CDR3 coding sequence is TGTGCCAGCAGCTCCTCTTTTAAAACAGAGCAGTTCTTC.

The table lists this clonotype with many counts. The chain links TRBV20-1 to TRBJ2-1, with TRBD2 matching over 8 bases. Losses at the gene ends were 2 bases for V and 4 bases for J; bases not matched to a gene: 7. Germline V lookup: CDR1 DFQATT, CDR2 SNEGSKA (reference sequence). The CDR3 is 15 residues long. The CDR3 spells CSARIVAGRYNEQFF. CDR3 DNA sequence: TGCAGTGCTAGAATTGTAGCGGGAAGATACAATGAGCAGTTCTTC.

With regard to this clonotype: Since a much larger clone is just one base distant, this may be a read error. This sequence joins TRBV12-3 or TRBV12-4 and TRBJ2-3; D ambiguous. CDR3 length: 12 amino acids. The CDR3 is CAGSQSTDTQYF. The CDR3 DNA sequence: TGTGCCGGCAGTCAAAGTACAGATACGCAGTATTTT.

This clonotype was counted many times. The chain links TRBV7-2 to TRBJ2-4, with 9 nucleotides matching TRBD1. Per the germline V gene, CDR1 is SGHTA and CDR2 is FQGNSA. CDR3 length: 13 residues. J gave up 6 bases and V 5 bases, and 2 bases lay outside the gene matches. This CDR3 is CASSRGQGNIQYF. In nucleotides, the CDR3 is TGTGCCAGCAGCCGGGGACAGGGAAACATTCAGTACTTC.

This clonotype was counted many times. This chain connects TRBV11-2 to TRBJ2-1; 12 bases are shared with TRBD2. The V gene end was trimmed by 5 bases and the J gene end by 4 bases; junction bases not matched to a gene: 3. CDR1 is SGHAT, CDR2 FQNNGV, per germline. The CDR3 extends over 15 amino acids. The CDR3 coding sequence is TGTGCCAGCAGCCCTAGCGGGAGGGATTACAATGAGCAGTTCTTC. Protein: CASSPSGRDYNEQFF.

The table lists this clonotype with many counts. The V call is TRBV4-1, the J call TRBJ2-3; the D is unclear. Looked up from germline, CDR1 is MGHRA and CDR2 is YSYEKL. The CDR3 has 14 amino acids. V lost 0 bases, J lost 2 bases, and 6 bases lay in between. For the CDR3, the DNA is TGCGCCAGCAGCCAAGAGTTGACCACAGATACGCAGTATTTT. Translation: CASSQELTTDTQYF.

In its sample, this clonotype was seen many times. The chain couples TRBV20-1 to TRBJ1-5, with D possibly TRBD1 on 5 matching bases. V lost 6 bases, J lost 2 bases, and 14 bases lay in between. Germline V gene sequence: CDR1 DFQATT, CDR2 SNEGSKA (reference sequence). The CDR3 is 14 amino acids. The CDR3 loop is CSASQGGGNQPQHF. CDR3 sequence (DNA): TGCAGTGCCAGCCAGGGTGGTGGCAATCAGCCCCAGCATTTT.

The chain uses TRBV7-3 and TRBJ2-3; TRBD2 matches 8 bases. Per the germline V gene, CDR1 is SGHTA and CDR2 is FQGTGA. This CDR3 region has 14 residues. V dropped 3 bases and J dropped 4; count of bases not matched to a gene: 3. CDR3 DNA sequence: TGTGCCAGCAGCTTCAGCGGGAGCGCAGATACGCAGTATTTT. Translating gives CASSFSGSADTQYF.

This clonotype occurred many times. This sequence joins TRBV9 and TRBJ1-4; no reliable D call. The CDR3 contains 14 residues. Looked up from germline, CDR1 is SGDLS and CDR2 is YYNGEE. V lost 0 bases, J lost 3 bases, and 6 bases lay in between. The CDR3 loop is CASSVEQSNEKLFF. The CDR3 DNA is TGTGCCAGCAGCGTAGAACAGTCTAATGAAAAACTGTTTTTT.